This T cell receptor (beta chain) was recorded in a study of T cell repertoires in cytomegalovirus infection. Study conclusions and caveats: Clonotype analysis showed dominance of the ex vivo response by HLA-C-restricted CMV-specific TCR beta clonotypes.

A few counts support this clonotype. The antigen remains undetermined. V lost 6 bases and J 7 bases, leaving 7 bases between the germline ends. The CDR3 extends over 11 amino acids. Per the germline V gene, CDR1 is SGHVS and CDR2 is FNYEAQ. TCRdb reprocessed the reads via MiXCR and lists one record per CDR3 protein. The data hold approximately 600,000 distinct CDR3 sequences, with around two fifths observed a single time. The TCR originated in a human donor in good health (CMV status not recorded). Some clones in this sample may be carry-over from other donors' samples. The starting material was cultured PBMCs, obtained from culture after CMV antigen stimulation. V is TRBV7-6 and J is TRBJ1-3; no reliable D call. CDR3 loop: CASREKNTIYF. Written as DNA, the CDR3 is TGTGCCAGCAGAGAAAAGAACACCATATATTTT.